A selection of T cell receptor beta chains follows, all from one sample in a study of T cell changes during pregnancy in multiple sclerosis. Only in-frame clones appear in the TCRdb table, and some are missing; sequencing was by immunoSEQ multiplex PCR. The sample gives nearly 70,000 clones, 92% of which show up once; around 1.3% is in the top ten. Here the sequenced sample was peripheral blood, taken in the second trimester of pregnancy. The receptors were gathered from a female donor in good health, enrolled as a control in a pregnancy study. Each CDR3 is given with its conserved first and last residue. Fields, in order: clone size, V gene, D gene, J gene, CDR3 protein, CDR3 DNA. The D gene is left open where the match is weak. The size entry is marked missing in some rows and otherwise reads once, few, many or a size class.

-	TRBV14	-	TRBJ2-2	CASSPRVFTGELFF	TGTGCCAGCAGCCCCCGGGTTTTTACCGGGGAGCTGTTTTTT
-	TRBV9	-	TRBJ1-1	CASSAHVENTEAFF	TGTGCCAGCAGCGCCCATGTAGAGAACACTGAAGCTTTCTTT
-	TRBV7-2	TRBD2	TRBJ2-3	CASSRGPLAGGITDTQYF	TGTGCCAGCAGCCGCGGCCCCCTGGCGGGAGGAATCACAGATACGCAGTATTTT
-	TRBV5-1	TRBD1	TRBJ2-1	CASSSTGVVDNEQFF	TGCGCCAGCAGCTCAACAGGGGTAGTTGACAATGAGCAGTTCTTC
-	TRBV7-9	TRBD1	TRBJ2-2	CASSSGQGASAGELFF	TGTGCCAGCAGCTCGGGACAGGGGGCGAGCGCCGGGGAGCTGTTTTTT
once	TRBV10-3	-	TRBJ1-1	CAISESLGGSITEAFF	TGTGCCATCAGTGAATCCTTGGGGGGGTCTATCACTGAAGCTTTCTTT
-	TRBV15	-	TRBJ2-3	CATSREQVADTQYF	TGTGCCACCAGCAGAGAACAGGTGGCAGATACGCAGTATTTT
-	TRBV6-5	-	TRBJ2-5	CASVSRREETQYF	TGTGCCAGCGTAAGCCGCAGGGAAGAGACCCAGTACTTC
-	TRBV28	TRBD1	TRBJ2-1	CASSFDGTGFYNEQFF	TGTGCCAGCAGTTTCGACGGGACAGGGTTCTACAATGAGCAGTTCTTC
-	TRBV4-1	TRBD2	TRBJ2-3	CASSQLTDGGAADTQYF	TGCGCCAGCAGCCAACTCACGGACGGGGGGGCCGCGGATACGCAGTATTTT
-	TRBV28	TRBD2	TRBJ2-5	CASSHLAGNQETQYF	TGTGCCAGCAGTCATCTAGCGGGGAACCAAGAGACCCAGTACTTC
-	TRBV6-1	-	TRBJ1-2	CASTGFNYGYTF	TGTGCCAGCACAGGATTTAATTATGGCTACACCTTC
few	TRBV15	-	TRBJ1-1	CANRGGRGTEAFF	TGTGCCAATAGAGGAGGGAGGGGCACTGAAGCTTTCTTT
-	TRBV18	TRBD1	TRBJ1-5	CASSPTGGSQPQHF	TGTGCCAGCTCACCCACAGGGGGAAGTCAGCCCCAGCATTTT
-	TRBV29-1	-	TRBJ1-2	CSGGANYGYTF	TGCAGCGGTGGAGCGAACTATGGCTACACCTTC
-	TRBV28	TRBD1	TRBJ2-3	CASRPGQGTDTQYF	TGTGCCAGCAGGCCGGGACAGGGGACAGATACGCAGTATTTT